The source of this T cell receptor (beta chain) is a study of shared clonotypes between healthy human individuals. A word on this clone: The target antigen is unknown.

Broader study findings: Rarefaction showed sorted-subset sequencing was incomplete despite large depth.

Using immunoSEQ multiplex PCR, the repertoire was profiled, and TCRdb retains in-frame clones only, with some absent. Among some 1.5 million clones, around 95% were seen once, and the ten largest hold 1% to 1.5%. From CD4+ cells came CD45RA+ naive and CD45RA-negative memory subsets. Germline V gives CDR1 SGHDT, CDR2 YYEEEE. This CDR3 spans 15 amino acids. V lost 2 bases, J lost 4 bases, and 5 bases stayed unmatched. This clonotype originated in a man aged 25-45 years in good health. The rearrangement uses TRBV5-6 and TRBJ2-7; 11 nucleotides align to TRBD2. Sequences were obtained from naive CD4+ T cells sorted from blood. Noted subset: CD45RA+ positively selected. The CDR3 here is CASSFVSGRAYEQYF. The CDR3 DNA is TGTGCCAGCAGCTTTGTTAGCGGGAGGGCGTACGAGCAGTACTTC.